A single sample is the source of the 20 T cell receptor beta chains below, sequenced in a study of beta chain features in type 1 diabetes. The investigators reverse transcribed all of the isolated RNA, so they sequenced expressed TCRB transcripts. Profiling relied on immunoSEQ multiplex PCR, and the TCRdb table lists in-frame clones only, not all of them. The repertoire consists of hundreds of thousands of clones, with more than 9.5% occurring once and the leading ten covering around 0.05%. Material: naive CD4+ T cells from blood. These receptors were obtained from a woman younger than 35 in good health.

In its sample, this clone was seen a few times. This chain connects TRBV11-3 to TRBJ2-7; D is unclear. This CDR3 has 15 amino acids. Trimming removed 1 base from V and 2 bases from J, with 12 bases in between. Germline V lookup: CDR1 SGHNT, CDR2 YENEEA. The CDR3 coding sequence is TGTGCCAGCAGCTTAGGTTGGTACGGAGCCTACGAGCAGTACTTC. It specifies CASSLGWYGAYEQYF. Variable domain in full (rest from reference TRBV11-3 and TRBJ2-7): EAGVVQSPRYKIIEKKQPVAFWCNPISGHNTLYWYLQNLGQGPELLIRYENEEAVDDSQLPKDRFSAERLKGVDSTLKIQPAELGDSAVYLCASSLGWYGAYEQYFGPGTRLTVT.

This clone turned up a few times. V gene TRBV7-9 combines with J gene TRBJ1-2; D ambiguous. V was cut by 5 bases and J by 5 bases, with 9 bases left in between. The CDR3 is 12 residues long. CDR1 and CDR2 from the germline V gene are SEHNR and FQNEAQ (reference sequence). CDR3 residues: CASSHAEYGYTF. DNA of the CDR3: TGTGCCAGCAGCCACGCGGAGTATGGCTACACCTTC.

The CDR3 DNA is TGTGCCAGCAGCTTTAGACAATTAATGAACACTGAAGCTTTCTTT. Residues: CASSFRQLMNTEAFF. The gene calls are TRBV7-2 and TRBJ1-1; no definite D call. Trimming cost V 3 bases and J 0 bases, with 11 bases left between them. This CDR3 has 15 amino acids. Germline CDR1 SGHTA, CDR2 FQGNSA. The whole variable domain, remainder taken from reference TRBV7-2 and TRBJ1-1, is GAGVSQSPSNKVTEKGKDVELRCDPISGHTALYWYRQSLGQGLEFLIYFQGNSAPDKSGLPSDRFSAERTGGSVSTLTIQRTQQEDSAVYLCASSFRQLMNTEAFFGQGTRLTVV.

The chain recombines TRBV5-1 with TRBJ2-4; TRBD1 aligns across 7 bases. Germline V lookup: CDR1 SGHRS, CDR2 YFSETQ. This CDR3 contains 15 residues. V was clipped by 4 bases and J by 6 bases; unmatched bases: 10. The CDR3 bases are TGCGCCAGCAGCACCCGGGACAGCCCTGGAAACATTCAGTACTTC. Amino acids: CASSTRDSPGNIQYF. The full variable domain, with the rest looked up from reference TRBV5-1 and TRBJ2-4, is KAGVTQTPRYLIKTRGQQVTLSCSPISGHRSVSWYQQTPGQGLQFLFEYFSETQRNKGNFPGRFSGRQFSNSRSEMNVSTLELGDSALYLCASSTRDSPGNIQYFGAGTRLSVL.

This clone was detected only a few times. The V and J genes are TRBV18 and TRBJ1-1, with D possibly being TRBD1 (6 bases). Germline CDR1 reads KGHSH; CDR2 reads LQKENI. V shed 8 bases and J shed 6 bases, with 16 bases lying between them. The CDR3 loop spans 13 amino acids. This CDR3 is CASLYSRGAEAFF. CDR3 sequence (DNA): TGTGCCAGCCTTTACTCCAGGGGCGCTGAAGCTTTCTTT.

The rearrangement links TRBV30 to TRBJ1-1; D call uncertain. V lost 0 bases and J 1 base, leaving 24 bases between the germline ends. Germline assignment: CDR1 GTSNPN and CDR2 SVGIG (reference sequence). The CDR3 length is 19 residues. As DNA, the CDR3 is TGTGCCTGGAGTGTAAGAGGGATCTTGAATGGAAGGGAGAACACTGAAGCTTTCTTT. Its translation is CAWSVRGILNGRENTEAFF.

A few counts support this clone. The V call is TRBV7-9, the J call TRBJ2-5; D is uncertain. Germline loops: CDR1 SEHNR, CDR2 FQNEAQ (reference sequence). V lost 5 bases, J lost 2 bases, and 12 bases lay in between. The CDR3 is made up of 14 amino acids. The CDR3 nucleotides are TGTGCCAGCAGCCCCAATTCAGTTCAAGAGACCCAGTACTTC. Protein: CASSPNSVQETQYF.

In its sample, this clone was seen a few times. CDR3 nucleotides: TGTGCCAGCAGAACGAGAGGGGGCCACAATGAGCAGTTCTTC. Translating gives CASRTRGGHNEQFF. This rearrangement joins TRBV5-4 to TRBJ2-1, with 7 bases matching TRBD1. The CDR3 has 14 residues. CDR1 is SGHNT, CDR2 YYREEE, per germline (reference sequence). V shed 5 bases and J 5 bases; nucleotides not matched to a gene: 7.

The sample holds a few counts of this clone. V and J are TRBV5-1 and TRBJ2-5, with TRBD1 identical over 8 bases. The CDR3 runs to 14 residues. Germline CDR1 and CDR2: SGHRS and YFSETQ. V was clipped by 4 bases and J by 8 bases; unmatched bases: 10. The CDR3 region is CASSQGQGQGTQYF. The CDR3 coding sequence is TGCGCCAGCAGCCAAGGACAGGGACAAGGCACCCAGTACTTC.

In its sample, this clone was seen a few times. This rearrangement joins TRBV21-1 to TRBJ2-7; the DNA was not used to check the table's D call, TRBD2. TRBV21-1 is a pseudogene segment. The CDR3 length is 15 residues. The CDR3, as DNA: TGTGCCAGCCCTCTTGTGCGGGTTCCCACCTACGAGCAGTACGTC. It specifies CASPLVRVPTYEQYV.

This clone was detected a few times. The chain couples TRBV18 to TRBJ1-3; the match to TRBD1 covers 7 bases. The CDR3 covers 16 residues. Trimming removed 1 base from V and 2 bases from J; junction bases left unmatched: 5. Germline CDR1 reads KGHSH; CDR2 reads LQKENI. The DNA of the CDR3 is TGTGCCAGCTCACCACTCGACAGGGAAACTGGAAACACCATATATTTT. It specifies CASSPLDRETGNTIYF. Based on the CDR3 plus reference TRBV18 and TRBJ1-3, the full variable domain is NAGVMQNPRHLVRRRGQEARLRCSPMKGHSHVYWYRQLPEEGLKFMVYLQKENIIDESGMPKERFSAEFPKEGPSILRIQQVVRGDSAAYFCASSPLDRETGNTIYFGEGSWLTVV.

This clone was detected a few times. The genes are TRBV11-3 and TRBJ1-1; D call uncertain. V lost 7 bases and J lost 1, with 16 bases in between. The length of the CDR3 is 15 residues. Germline CDR1 is SGHNT and CDR2 is YENEEA. The DNA of the CDR3 is TGTGCCAGCAAGCTCTGGGCCCGAGGGAACACTGAAGCTTTCTTT. Translation gives CASKLWARGNTEAFF.

This clone was counted between two and nine times. The rearrangement links TRBV15 to TRBJ2-4; D gene unclear. Between the trimmed V and J ends, which lost 3 bases and 0 bases, there was a span of 18 bases. Germline CDR1 is LNHNV and CDR2 is YYDKDF (reference sequence). This CDR3 has 18 residues. For the CDR3, the DNA is TGTGCCACCAGCAGCTGGTGGGATGGAACTGTAGCCAAAAACATTCAGTACTTC. Translation gives CATSSWWDGTVAKNIQYF.

In this sample, this clone turned up a few times. This rearrangement joins TRBV2 to TRBJ1-2; no reliable D call. V lost 9 bases and J lost 4, with 15 bases in between. Germline V gene sequence: CDR1 SNHLY, CDR2 FYNNEI. This CDR3 is 13 amino acids long. The CDR3 spells CASRPENLYGYTF. CDR3 nucleotides: TGTGCCAGTCGACCGGAGAACCTCTATGGCTACACCTTC.

The DNA of the CDR3 is TGTGCCAGTAGTAAACAGGGGCCAGATACGCAGTATTTT. Translating it yields CASSKQGPDTQYF. The V gene is TRBV19, the J gene TRBJ2-3; 7 bases fit TRBD1. Germline values: CDR1 LNHDA, CDR2 SQIVND (reference sequence). The ends lost 4 bases at V and 4 bases at J; junction bases unmatched: 2. CDR3 length: 13 residues.

V usage is TRBV7-8 and J usage is TRBJ2-2; TRBD1 aligns across 9 bases. The CDR3 sequence is 15 residues long. Germline trimming cut 6 bases from V and 3 bases from J; bases unmatched to any gene: 5. CDR1 and CDR2 from the germline V gene are SGHVS and FQNEAQ. CDR3 protein: CASREQGADTGELFF. DNA of the CDR3: TGTGCCAGCAGGGAACAGGGGGCTGACACCGGGGAGCTGTTTTTT. Together with reference TRBV7-8 and TRBJ2-2, the CDR3 gives the full variable domain: GAGVSQSPRYKVAKRGQDVALRCDPISGHVSLFWYQQALGQGPEFLTYFQNEAQLDKSGLPSDRFFAERPEGSVSTLKIQRTQQEDSAVYLCASREQGADTGELFFGEGSRLTVL.

On this clone itself: Its ends do not fully match the called genes, so a read error is possible. The genes are TRBV25-1 and TRBJ1-5; TRBD1 aligns across 7 bases. This CDR3 has 15 amino acids. The germline gives CDR1 MGHDK, CDR2 SYGVNS. This chain's CDR3 is CASSEAGDSKQPQHF. CDR3 DNA sequence: TGTGCCAGCAGTGAAGCCGGGGACAGCAAGCAGCCCCAGCATTTT.

The chain uses TRBV7-2 and TRBJ2-7; tentative D call: TRBD2 (6 bases). Germline V CDR1 and CDR2: SGHTA, FQGNSA. Trimming took 6 bases from V and 0 from J, leaving 9 bases between them. This CDR3 comprises 13 residues. CDR3 in amino acids: CASRGGSSYEQYF. The CDR3 DNA reads as TGTGCCAGCAGAGGAGGGAGCTCCTACGAGCAGTACTTC.

Only a few counts were recorded for this clone. The gene calls are TRBV7-9 and TRBJ1-2, with 8 positions matching TRBD1. The germline gives CDR1 SEHNR, CDR2 FQNEAQ (reference sequence). CDR3 size: 13 residues. Germline trimming cut 7 bases from V and 8 bases from J; bases unmatched to any gene: 9. The CDR3 spells CASTGQGDFGYTF. The CDR3 coding sequence is TGTGCCAGCACCGGACAGGGAGATTTCGGCTACACCTTC.

The genes are TRBV7-9 and TRBJ1-2; D remains ambiguous. Germline CDR1 and CDR2: SEHNR and FQNEAQ (reference sequence). The CDR3 has 13 amino acids. V gave up 8 bases and J gave up 2 bases, with 12 bases separating them. The CDR3 sequence is CASSRPGNYGYTF. The CDR3 DNA reads TGTGCCAGCTCAAGGCCGGGGAACTATGGCTACACCTTC.